These 10 T cell receptor beta chains share one sample of origin, sequenced in a study of shared clonotypes between healthy human individuals. Repertoires were generated with immunoSEQ multiplex PCR, while TCRdb's copy carries only in-frame clones and drops some. The sample lists about 2.1 million clones, just under 95% occurring once. Naive CD8 isolation took CD45RO-negative cells positively selected for CCR7 and excluded terminally differentiated effector memory CD45RA+ cells. Sequenced material: naive CD8+ T cells from PBMCs. The receptor source for this set is a man aged 18 to 29 in good health. Some clones in this sample may be carry-over from other donors' samples.

Worth noting for this clone: A read error may account for a junction end that differs from germline. The chain uses TRBV29-1 and TRBJ1-2; possible D gene TRBD1, 5 bases. CDR1 and CDR2 (germline): SQVTM, ANQGSEA. The CDR3 loop spans 16 amino acids. CDR3 in amino acids: CSVEVRGREGSYGYTF. The CDR3 DNA is TGCAGCGTCGAAGTACGGGGGAGGGAGGGGTCCTATGGCTACACCTTC.

This clone was counted between two and nine times. Different DNA sequences within this sample yield the same CDR3. The chain uses TRBV9 and TRBJ2-7, with 11 bases that match TRBD1. The CDR3 totals 15 residues. Germline CDR1 SGDLS, CDR2 YYNGEE. Trimming removed 0 bases from V and 2 bases from J; junction bases left unmatched: 1. CDR3 sequence (DNA): TGTGCCAGCAGCGTAGAGGGACAGGGGGCCTACGAGCAGTACTTC. Translated, it gives CASSVEGQGAYEQYF. The variable domain in full, with the rest retrieved from reference TRBV9 and TRBJ2-7, is DSGVTQTPKHLITATGQRVTLRCSPRSGDLSVYWYQQSLDQGLQFLIQYYNGEERAKGNILERFSAQQFPDLHSELNLSSLELGDSALYFCASSVEGQGAYEQYFGPGTRLTVT.

This rearrangement joins TRBV7-2 to TRBJ2-2, with 12 bases aligning to TRBD2. Germline loops: CDR1 SGHTA, CDR2 FQGNSA. The junction had 1 base not matched to a gene; V was cut back by 5 bases and J by 6 bases. The CDR3 covers 14 residues. The CDR3 loop is CASSGLAGPGELFF. CDR3 DNA sequence: TGTGCCAGCAGCGGACTAGCGGGACCCGGGGAGCTGTTTTTT.

The J gene is TRBJ2-7, the V gene TRBV4-3; 8 nucleotides line up with TRBD2. The CDR3 runs 14 residues. The V and J ends lost 2 bases and 3 bases, in that order; junction bases with no gene match: 3. CDR1 and CDR2 (germline): LGHNA, YSLEER. CDR3 nucleotide sequence: TGCGCCAGCAGCCAAATTAGCGGGAACTACGAGCAGTACTTC. This gives the protein CASSQISGNYEQYF.

This chain connects TRBV6-1 to TRBJ2-7; 7 bases match TRBD2. The length of the CDR3 is 14 residues. Germline assignment: CDR1 MNHNS and CDR2 SASEGT. With 3 bases clipped from V and 6 bases from J, the junction kept 8 bases outside the gene matches. CDR3 amino acids: CASSDNAGVVEQYF. Written as DNA, the CDR3 is TGTGCCAGCAGTGATAATGCGGGAGTCGTCGAGCAGTACTTC.

This clone was observed a handful of times. Within the sample, other DNA sequences also encode this same CDR3. The rearrangement links TRBV5-1 to TRBJ2-7; a weak D match, TRBD2 (6 bases). Germline loops: CDR1 SGHRS, CDR2 YFSETQ. CDR3 length equals 13 residues. Deletions cut 4 bases from V and 6 bases from J, with 14 bases between. Written as DNA, the CDR3 is TGCGCCAGCAGCCTTGGAGGGGTACGCGAGCAGTACTTC. Amino acid sequence: CASSLGGVREQYF.

The J gene is TRBJ2-5, the V gene TRBV25-1, with unresolved D. The CDR3 runs 14 residues. V lost 1 base, J lost 2 bases, and 8 bases lay in between. In germline, CDR1 is MGHDK, CDR2 SYGVNS. The DNA of the CDR3 is TGTGCCAGCAGTGAATGGCGATTACAAGAGACCCAGTACTTC. Translated, it gives CASSEWRLQETQYF. The full variable domain, with the rest looked up from reference TRBV25-1 and TRBJ2-5, is EADIYQTPRYLVIGTGKKITLECSQTMGHDKMYWYQQDPGMELHLIHYSYGVNSTEKGDLSSESTVSRIRTEHFPLTLESARPSHTSQYLCASSEWRLQETQYFGPGTRLLVL.

This sequence joins TRBV14 and TRBJ2-7; 10 positions match TRBD1. With V trimmed by 5 bases and J by 3 bases, 1 base remained unmatched. This CDR3 region has 13 residues. Germline CDR1 is SGHDN and CDR2 is FVKESK. The CDR3 spells CASSWDRGYEQYF. The CDR3, as DNA: TGTGCCAGCAGCTGGGACAGGGGCTACGAGCAGTACTTC.

This sequence joins TRBV5-1 and TRBJ2-3; 13 bases match TRBD2. The J segment lost 4 bases and the V segment lost 4 bases, leaving 6 bases of the junction unmatched. The germline CDR1 and CDR2 sequences are SGHRS and YFSETQ. The CDR3 totals 16 residues. The chain's CDR3 is CASSVGLAGVADTQYF. The DNA for the CDR3 is TGCGCCAGCAGCGTCGGACTAGCGGGAGTCGCAGATACGCAGTATTTT.

This clone has just one count. The chain carries TRBV13 and TRBJ2-1; D remains ambiguous. Germline values: CDR1 PRHDT, CDR2 FYEKMQ (reference sequence). The CDR3 runs to 16 residues. V lost 6 bases and J 1 base, leaving 16 bases between the germline ends. The CDR3: CASRAGPRVSYNEQFF. In DNA form, the CDR3 reads TGTGCCAGCAGAGCAGGACCCCGAGTGTCCTACAATGAGCAGTTCTTC.